Presented here are 9 T cell receptor beta chains from one specimen sequenced in a study of OX40 agonist ivuxolimab in advanced cancers. Profiling relied on immunoSEQ multiplex PCR, and the TCRdb table lists in-frame clones only, not all of them. The table has about 76,000 clones, approximately 88% seen once; the top ten hold 10% to 15%. This specimen consisted of CD4+ or CD8+ T cells sorted from blood, obtained in a trial of the OX40 agonist ivuxolimab. These receptors all stem from an adult with an advanced solid tumor such as melanoma, head and neck, liver or kidney cancer.

The rearrangement joins TRBV14 to TRBJ2-1; 11 nucleotides align to TRBD2. This CDR3 comprises 16 residues. Trimming removed 3 bases from V and 9 bases from J; junction bases left unmatched: 10. Germline CDR1 and CDR2: SGHDN and FVKESK. The CDR3 sequence is CASSHPYSGRAVEQFF. Written as DNA, the CDR3 is TGTGCCAGCAGCCATCCCTATAGCGGGAGGGCCGTTGAGCAGTTCTTC.

V usage is TRBV6-1 and J usage is TRBJ2-4; possibly TRBD1 or TRBD2 for D (5 bases each). Trimming stripped 6 bases from V and 9 bases from J, with 18 bases between. The CDR3 is 14 amino acids. Germline V lookup: CDR1 MNHNS, CDR2 SASEGT. The DNA of the CDR3 is TGTGCCAGCAGGACAGACGGGATGTTGGGCATTCAGTACTTC. The encoded protein is CASRTDGMLGIQYF.

The gene calls are TRBV13 and TRBJ2-2, with 9 bases identical to TRBD1. Looked up from germline, CDR1 is PRHDT and CDR2 is FYEKMQ (reference sequence). J gave up 5 bases and V 2 bases, and 9 bases lay outside the gene matches. The CDR3 has 17 residues. CDR3 sequence (DNA): TGTGCCAGCAGCTTACCGGGACAGGGCCTTTCGACCGGGGAGCTGTTTTTT. This encodes CASSLPGQGLSTGELFF. Full variable domain (remainder filled in from reference TRBV13 and TRBJ2-2): AAGVIQSPRHLIKEKRETATLKCYPIPRHDTVYWYQQGPGQDPQFLISFYEKMQSDKGSIPDRFSAQQFSDYHSELNMSSLELGDSALYFCASSLPGQGLSTGELFFGEGSRLTVL.

This chain connects TRBV5-1 to TRBJ2-5; D not resolved. Trimming shortened V by 4 bases and J by 5 bases, and 12 bases separated the two germline ends. The CDR3 has 13 residues. Germline lookup yields CDR1 SGHRS and CDR2 YFSETQ. The CDR3 region is CASSGGLSETQYF. The DNA for the CDR3 is TGCGCCAGCAGCGGCGGTTTGAGTGAGACCCAGTACTTC.

The V and J genes are TRBV15 and TRBJ2-1, with 11 bases aligning to TRBD2. The J segment lost 4 bases and the V segment lost 2 bases, leaving 7 bases of the junction unmatched. The CDR3 has 17 residues. Germline V gene data show CDR1 as LNHNV and CDR2 as YYDKDF (reference sequence). The CDR3 region is CATSRSLAGGPYNEQFF. In DNA, the CDR3 is TGTGCCACCAGCAGATCATTAGCGGGAGGGCCGTACAATGAGCAGTTCTTC.

This sequence joins TRBV30 and TRBJ1-4; D ambiguous. V gave up 2 bases and J gave up 4 bases, with 14 bases separating them. The V gene's germline CDR1 is GTSNPN and CDR2 SVGIG (reference sequence). This CDR3 has 15 amino acids. CDR3 protein: CAWSRRIQNNEKLFF. In DNA form, the CDR3 reads TGTGCCTGGAGTAGGAGGATACAGAATAATGAAAAACTGTTTTTT.

The rearrangement links TRBV7-3 to TRBJ1-3; the D gene is possibly TRBD1 (5 bases). The V gene lost 2 bases and the J gene lost 7 bases, with 15 bases spanning the gap. Germline V gene sequence: CDR1 SGHTA, CDR2 FQGTGA. CDR3 length equals 15 residues. For the CDR3, the DNA is TGTGCCAGCAGCTTAGGACACGGCTGGCCTAACACCATATATTTT. The encoded protein is CASSLGHGWPNTIYF.

The rearrangement links TRBV20-1 to TRBJ2-1; D is unresolved. CDR1 and CDR2 from the germline V gene are DFQATT and SNEGSKA (reference sequence). The CDR3 is 11 residues long. Trimming took off 6 bases at V and 7 bases at J, with 10 bases between the two ends. The CDR3 sequence: CSAPEFNEQFF. The CDR3 coding sequence is TGCAGTGCCCCAGAATTTAATGAGCAGTTCTTC.

J is TRBJ2-7 and V is TRBV6-1, with D unresolved. Germline loops: CDR1 MNHNS, CDR2 SASEGT. V was cut by 4 bases and J by 3 bases, with 4 bases left in between. The CDR3 runs to 11 residues. CDR3 coding DNA: TGTGCCAGCAGTGGAGACTACGAGCAGTACTTC. Residues: CASSGDYEQYF.